This T cell receptor (beta chain) is drawn from a study of blood T cell repertoires in COVID-19. Study at large: The United States, Italy and Spain were the sources of the acute and convalescent COVID-19 samples. T cells, B-cell-depleted T cells, or PBMCs supplied cDNA or gDNA.

The repertoire was sequenced with immunoSEQ multiplex PCR; TCRdb's copy has only in-frame clones and lacks some. In the table there are approximately 82,000 clones, approximately 90% of which are singletons. Participants came from roughly 24 US areas, aged roughly 18 to 89 years. Cohort assignment relied on participant-reported clinical history. CDR1 SGHDN and CDR2 FVKESK come from the germline V gene. The CDR3 totals 16 residues. V shed 3 bases, J shed 0 bases, and the junction held 5 bases outside the gene matches. This receptor was obtained from a woman aged 45-65 years with acute COVID-19. This sequence joins TRBV14 and TRBJ2-3; 8 nucleotides agree with TRBD1. The sequenced material came from PBMCs or T cells enriched from blood (not recorded which). The CDR3 DNA reads as TGTGCCAGCAGCCATGGACAGGGACTGAGCACAGATACGCAGTATTTT. It translates to CASSHGQGLSTDTQYF.